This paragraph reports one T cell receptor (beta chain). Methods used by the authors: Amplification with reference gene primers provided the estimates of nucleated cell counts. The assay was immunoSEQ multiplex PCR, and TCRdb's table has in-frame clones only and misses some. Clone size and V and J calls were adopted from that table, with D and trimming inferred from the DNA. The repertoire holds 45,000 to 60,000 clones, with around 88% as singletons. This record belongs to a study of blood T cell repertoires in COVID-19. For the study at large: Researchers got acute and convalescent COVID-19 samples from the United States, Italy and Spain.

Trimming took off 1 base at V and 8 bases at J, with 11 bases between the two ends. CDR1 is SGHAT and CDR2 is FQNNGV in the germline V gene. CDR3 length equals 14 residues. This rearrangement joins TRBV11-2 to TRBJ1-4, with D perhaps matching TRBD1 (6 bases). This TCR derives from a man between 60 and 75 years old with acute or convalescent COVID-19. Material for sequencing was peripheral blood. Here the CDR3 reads CASSLVTGQEKLFF. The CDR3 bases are TGTGCCAGCAGCTTAGTAACAGGGCAGGAAAAACTGTTTTTT.